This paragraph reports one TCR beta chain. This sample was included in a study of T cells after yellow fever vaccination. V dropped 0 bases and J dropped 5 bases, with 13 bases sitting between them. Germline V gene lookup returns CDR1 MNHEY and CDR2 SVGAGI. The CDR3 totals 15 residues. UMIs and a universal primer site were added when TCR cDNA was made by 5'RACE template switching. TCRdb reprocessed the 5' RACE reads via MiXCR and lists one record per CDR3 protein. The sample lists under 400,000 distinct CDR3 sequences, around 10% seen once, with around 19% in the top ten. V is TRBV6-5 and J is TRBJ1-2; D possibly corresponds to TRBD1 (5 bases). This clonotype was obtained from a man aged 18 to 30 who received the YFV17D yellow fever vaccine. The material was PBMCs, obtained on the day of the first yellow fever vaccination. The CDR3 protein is CASSYSASEGYGYTF. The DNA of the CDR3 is TGTGCCAGCAGTTACTCGGCCAGCGAGGGGTATGGCTACACCTTC.